One and the same sample provided the 7 T cell receptor beta chains below, sequenced in a study of T-cell reconstitution after alpha-beta-depleted transplantation in children. Preparation of the TCRbeta library involved a method that used unique molecular identifiers. One entry per CDR3 protein, called by TCRdb with MiXCR from the PCR reads. This table holds 500,000 or so distinct CDR3 sequences, approximately 10% found once. This sample comprised PBMCs, mostly from graft donor cells, obtained 180 days after TCRalphabeta/CD19-depleted stem cell transplant. These receptors originate from a female patient aged 2 to 10 who had a stem cell transplant for aplastic anemia, so the T cells may come from the graft donor.

This clonotype has just a few counts. The V and J genes are TRBV20-1 and TRBJ2-5; D tentatively fits TRBD1 or TRBD2 (5 bases each). The CDR3 totals 12 residues. V was pared by 5 bases and J by 2 bases, with 9 bases between. The germline V gene has CDR1 DFQATT and CDR2 SNEGSKA (reference sequence). The CDR3 nucleotides read TGCAGTGCTGAGGGACCTCAAGAGACCCAGTACTTC. It codes for CSAEGPQETQYF.

V and J are TRBV6-5 and TRBJ2-7; the D gene is possibly TRBD1 (5 bases). CDR1 MNHEY and CDR2 SVGAGI come from the germline V gene. The length of the CDR3 is 16 residues. The V gene lost 2 bases and the J gene lost 6 bases, with 20 bases spanning the gap. The CDR3 region has the DNA TGTGCCAGCAGTTACAAATTCCTGGCAGGGCGCACCGAGCAGTACTTC. Its protein is CASSYKFLAGRTEQYF.

This clonotype was seen once. This chain uses TRBV4-2 with TRBJ2-2; 7 nucleotides agree with TRBD1. Germline V gene lookup returns CDR1 LGHNA and CDR2 YNFKEQ. With V trimmed by 0 bases and J by 4 bases, 2 bases remained unmatched. CDR3 length: 15 amino acids. This CDR3 is CASSQEGGGTGELFF. In DNA, the CDR3 is TGTGCCAGCAGCCAAGAAGGGGGCGGCACCGGGGAGCTGTTTTTT.

This clonotype appeared many times. The chain is built from TRBV6-5 and TRBJ2-7; a possible D gene is TRBD2 (6 bases). The CDR3 loop spans 16 amino acids. The V and J ends lost 6 bases and 3 bases respectively, with 21 bases between them. Germline V gives CDR1 MNHEY, CDR2 SVGAGI. CDR3 DNA: TGTGCCAGCAGCACGGGGGATAATAGTCTCGGCTACGAGCAGTACGTC. Encoded protein: CASSTGDNSLGYEQYV.

Ten or more counts support this clonotype. The V call is TRBV20-1, the J call TRBJ1-5; D gene uncertain. The V gene lost 1 base and the J gene lost 0 bases, with 7 bases spanning the gap. This CDR3 contains 14 residues. The germline V gene encodes CDR1 DFQATT and CDR2 SNEGSKA (reference sequence). CDR3 amino acids: CSARAGISNQPQHF. The CDR3 bases are TGCAGTGCTAGAGCCGGGATTAGCAATCAGCCCCAGCATTTT.

CDR3 DNA sequence: TGTGCCAGCAGCTTAGCTACCGGGGGTAGCGCAACCTACGAGCAGTACGTC. Translated: CASSLATGGSATYEQYV. The chain carries TRBV7-9 and TRBJ2-7, with D maybe TRBD2 (6 bases). Germline V gene lookup returns CDR1 SEHNR and CDR2 FQNEAQ (reference sequence). V was pared by 0 bases and J by 2 bases, with 17 bases between. The CDR3 extends over 17 amino acids.

This clonotype has more than one count but fewer than ten. This chain links TRBV20-1 with TRBJ2-3; 8 nucleotides agree with TRBD2. Germline lookup yields CDR1 DFQATT and CDR2 SNEGSKA (reference sequence). This CDR3 is built from 14 residues. The J segment lost 7 bases and the V segment lost 1 base, leaving 7 bases of the junction unmatched. CDR3 amino acids: CSARVPGGRYTQYF. CDR3 coding DNA: TGCAGTGCTAGAGTACCGGGAGGGCGGTATACGCAGTATTTT.